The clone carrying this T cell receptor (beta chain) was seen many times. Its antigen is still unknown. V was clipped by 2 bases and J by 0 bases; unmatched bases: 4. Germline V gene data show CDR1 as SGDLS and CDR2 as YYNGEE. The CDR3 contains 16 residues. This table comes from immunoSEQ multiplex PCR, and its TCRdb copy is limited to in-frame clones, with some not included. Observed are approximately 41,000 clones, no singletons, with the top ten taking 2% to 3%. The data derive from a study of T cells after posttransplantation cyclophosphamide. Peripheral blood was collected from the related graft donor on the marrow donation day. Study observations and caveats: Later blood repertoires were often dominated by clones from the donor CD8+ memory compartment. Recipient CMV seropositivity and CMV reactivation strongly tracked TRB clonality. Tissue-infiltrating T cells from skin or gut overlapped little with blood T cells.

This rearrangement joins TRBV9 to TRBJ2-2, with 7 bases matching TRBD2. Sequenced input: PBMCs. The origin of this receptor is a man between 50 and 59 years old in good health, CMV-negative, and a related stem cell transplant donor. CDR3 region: CASSVRSGANTGELFF. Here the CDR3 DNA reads TGTGCCAGCAGCGTGAGAAGCGGGGCGAACACCGGGGAGCTGTTTTTT. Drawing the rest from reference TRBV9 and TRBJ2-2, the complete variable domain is DSGVTQTPKHLITATGQRVTLRCSPRSGDLSVYWYQQSLDQGLQFLIQYYNGEERAKGNILERFSAQQFPDLHSELNLSSLELGDSALYFCASSVRSGANTGELFFGEGSRLTVL.